These 30 T cell receptor beta chains share one sample of origin, sequenced in a study of PD-1 blockade in mismatch repair-deficient tumors. Some clones are missing from TCRdb's copy, which holds only in-frame ones; the method was immunoSEQ multiplex PCR. The sample contains roughly 120,000 clones, about 74% of which appear only once. The sequenced sample was peripheral blood, obtained just over 59 weeks after starting pembrolizumab. The receptors derive from an adult with mismatch repair-deficient cancer.

The chain combines TRBV6-5 with TRBJ2-7; 7 positions agree with TRBD2. The V segment lost 8 bases and the J segment 0 bases; nucleotides outside the gene matches: 10. This CDR3 comprises 15 residues. CDR1 and CDR2 (germline): MNHEY, SVGAGI. This CDR3 reads CASSSSTSVSYEQYF. DNA for the CDR3: TGTGCCAGCTCTAGTAGTACTAGCGTCTCCTACGAGCAGTACTTC.

This chain uses TRBV7-8 with TRBJ1-5; D ambiguous. Germline assignment: CDR1 SGHVS and CDR2 FQNEAQ. This CDR3 spans 14 amino acids. V was clipped by 3 bases and J by 0 bases, with 6 bases between them. This CDR3 reads CASSFTDSNQPQHF. The CDR3 DNA reads TGTGCCAGCAGCTTTACCGATAGCAATCAGCCCCAGCATTTT.

The chain joins TRBV29-1 to TRBJ2-6; maybe TRBD1 (6 bases). CDR1 and CDR2 from the germline V gene are SQVTM and ANQGSEA. CDR3 length: 15 residues. Trimming shortened V by 4 bases and J by 2 bases, and 12 bases separated the two germline ends. In nucleotides, the CDR3 is TGCAGCGTTGCGCCCAGGGGTACTGGGGCCAACGTCCTGACTTTC. This codes for CSVAPRGTGANVLTF.

This chain links TRBV7-9 with TRBJ2-2; tentative D call: TRBD1 (5 bases). This CDR3 spans 15 amino acids. V lost 1 base and J lost 1, with 7 bases in between. CDR1 SEHNR and CDR2 FQNEAQ come from the germline V gene (reference sequence). The CDR3 protein is CASSLGQLNTGELFF. CDR3 DNA sequence: TGTGCCAGCAGCTTAGGACAGCTGAACACCGGGGAGCTGTTTTTT.

This chain joins TRBV9 and TRBJ2-1; 7 nucleotides line up with TRBD2. CDR1 and CDR2 (germline): SGDLS, YYNGEE. After removal of 3 bases from V and 0 bases from J, the junction contained 6 bases not matched to a gene. The CDR3 totals 16 residues. In nucleotides, the CDR3 is TGTGCCAGCAGCGGACCAAGCGGGACCTCCTACAATGAGCAGTTCTTC. Amino acid sequence: CASSGPSGTSYNEQFF.

The chain employs TRBV14 and TRBJ2-7, with 10 bases aligning to TRBD1. The length of the CDR3 is 15 residues. The germline V gene has CDR1 SGHDN and CDR2 FVKESK. V gave up 4 bases and J gave up 4 bases; unmatched junction bases: 7. CDR3 nucleotide sequence: TGTGCCAGCAGCCTGCCGGGGACAGGGGTTTACGAGCAGTACTTC. Residues: CASSLPGTGVYEQYF.

V usage is TRBV7-9 and J usage is TRBJ2-7, with 9 bases lining up with TRBD1. This CDR3 comprises 15 residues. After removal of 4 bases from V and 0 bases from J, the junction contained 4 bases not matched to a gene. Germline assignment: CDR1 SEHNR and CDR2 FQNEAQ (reference sequence). CDR3 loop: CASSSRDRVSYEQYF. CDR3 DNA sequence: TGTGCCAGCAGCTCCCGGGACAGGGTCTCCTACGAGCAGTACTTC.

V and J are TRBV9 and TRBJ2-1, with 8 bases lining up with TRBD2. V gave up 3 bases and J gave up 0 bases; unmatched junction bases: 2. CDR1 and CDR2 (germline): SGDLS, YYNGEE. This CDR3 comprises 15 residues. CDR3 DNA sequence: TGTGCCAGCAGCGGAACTAGCGGCTCCTACAATGAGCAGTTCTTC. Translation: CASSGTSGSYNEQFF.

V is TRBV30 and J is TRBJ2-2; D is possibly TRBD2 (5 bases). Trimming removed 2 bases at V and 5 bases at J, with 18 bases between. The germline gives CDR1 GTSNPN, CDR2 SVGIG (reference sequence). The CDR3 covers 16 residues. The CDR3 here is CAWSTLRVRGTGELFF. The DNA of the CDR3 is TGTGCCTGGAGTACCTTACGGGTTAGAGGGACCGGGGAGCTGTTTTTT.

The chain has TRBV30 and TRBJ1-4; possible D gene TRBD1, 5 bases. Germline CDR1 is GTSNPN and CDR2 is SVGIG (reference sequence). The CDR3 length is 15 residues. V was cut by 0 bases and J by 4 bases, with 12 bases left in between. The CDR3 region has the DNA TGTGCCTGGAGTGTTCGGAAAGGGGTTAATGAAAAACTGTTTTTT. Encoded protein: CAWSVRKGVNEKLFF. The full variable domain, its missing parts supplied by reference TRBV30 and TRBJ1-4, is SQTIHQWPATLVQPVGSPLSLECTVEGTSNPNLYWYRQAAGRGLQLLFYSVGIGQISSEVPQNLSASRPQDRQFILSSKKLLLSDSGFYLCAWSVRKGVNEKLFFGSGTQLSVL.

The rearrangement joins TRBV27 to TRBJ1-2; 8 bases match TRBD1. This CDR3 is 15 amino acids long. Germline lookup yields CDR1 MNHEY and CDR2 SMNVEV (reference sequence). Trimming removed 0 bases from V and 4 bases from J; junction bases left unmatched: 4. CDR3 region: CASSLSGQGGYGYTF. The DNA of the CDR3 is TGTGCCAGCAGTTTATCAGGACAGGGAGGCTATGGCTACACCTTC.

This chain joins TRBV5-1 and TRBJ1-1, with D unresolved. Deletions cut 1 base from V and 8 bases from J, with 9 bases between. CDR1 and CDR2 (germline): SGHRS, YFSETQ. This CDR3 has 12 residues. The CDR3 loop is CASSLYEKEAFF. The CDR3 DNA reads as TGCGCCAGCAGCTTGTACGAAAAGGAAGCTTTCTTT.

V and J are TRBV5-4 and TRBJ2-1; D is uncertain. CDR1 is SGHNT, CDR2 YYREEE, per germline (reference sequence). V lost 0 bases to trimming and J lost 6 bases, with 10 bases between them. CDR3 length: 14 amino acids. The CDR3 DNA reads as TGTGCCAGCAGCTTGGTTGTCGGACCCAATGAGCAGTTCTTC. It yields the protein CASSLVVGPNEQFF.

The chain couples TRBV30 to TRBJ1-2; 10 bases fit TRBD1. This CDR3 region has 16 residues. Germline V gives CDR1 GTSNPN, CDR2 SVGIG (reference sequence). The junction had 7 bases not matched to a gene; V was cut back by 3 bases and J by 0 bases. For the CDR3, the DNA is TGTGCCTGGAGGCGGGACAGGGGACGATCTAACTATGGCTACACCTTC. Its protein is CAWRRDRGRSNYGYTF. The full variable domain, completed using reference TRBV30 and TRBJ1-2, is SQTIHQWPATLVQPVGSPLSLECTVEGTSNPNLYWYRQAAGRGLQLLFYSVGIGQISSEVPQNLSASRPQDRQFILSSKKLLLSDSGFYLCAWRRDRGRSNYGYTFGSGTRLTVV.

The rearrangement links TRBV5-1 to TRBJ2-3; TRBD2 matches 12 bases. Losses at the gene ends were 0 bases for V and 6 bases for J; bases not matched to a gene: 2. The germline V gene has CDR1 SGHRS and CDR2 YFSETQ. This CDR3 region has 15 residues. The CDR3: CASSLGTSGIDTQYF. CDR3 sequence (DNA): TGCGCCAGCAGCTTGGGGACTAGCGGGATCGATACGCAGTATTTT.

CDR3 coding DNA: TGTGCCAGCCACACACAGTTTATTCGGAGAACTAACTATGGCTACACCTTC. It yields the protein CASHTQFIRRTNYGYTF. This chain uses TRBV28 with TRBJ1-2; D uncertain. Trimming removed 8 bases at V and 0 bases at J, with 22 bases between. This CDR3 has 17 residues. Germline assignment: CDR1 MDHEN and CDR2 SYDVKM.

The rearrangement uses TRBV2 and TRBJ2-3; TRBD1 agrees at 8 bases. After removal of 5 bases from V and 2 bases from J, the junction contained 9 bases not matched to a gene. Germline lookup yields CDR1 SNHLY and CDR2 FYNNEI. This CDR3 contains 16 residues. As DNA, the CDR3 is TGTGCCAGCAGTCCCGCGGGACAGGTTGCCACAGATACGCAGTATTTT. Protein product: CASSPAGQVATDTQYF.

This clone came up once. The chain employs TRBV5-4 and TRBJ2-3; D not resolved. Germline V lookup: CDR1 SGHNT, CDR2 YYREEE (reference sequence). CDR3 length: 14 amino acids. V shed 3 bases and J shed 2 bases, with 10 bases lying between them. The CDR3 bases are TGTGCCAGCAGCTGGGCCTACAACACAGATACGCAGTATTTT. Translating gives CASSWAYNTDTQYF.

The genes are TRBV5-7 and TRBJ1-1; D possibly corresponds to TRBD1 (6 bases). TRBV5-7 is an ORF, with its function uncertain. This CDR3 contains 18 residues. With 0 bases removed from V and 4 bases from J, the gap between germline ends came to 22 bases. The CDR3 loop is CASSLGTAAGARGTEAFF. The CDR3 region has the DNA TGTGCCAGCAGCTTGGGAACAGCTGCGGGGGCGCGGGGCACTGAAGCTTTCTTT.

This clone was found once. This rearrangement joins TRBV7-2 to TRBJ2-6, with 9 bases lining up with TRBD1. Germline assignment: CDR1 SGHTA and CDR2 FQGNSA. The CDR3 extends over 18 amino acids. V lost 4 bases, J lost 3 bases, and 10 bases stayed unmatched. This CDR3 is CASSSEGTGLGGANVLTF. Written as DNA, the CDR3 is TGTGCCAGCAGCTCCGAAGGGACAGGGCTCGGTGGGGCCAACGTCCTGACTTTC.

This rearrangement joins TRBV29-1 to TRBJ2-5; tentatively, D is TRBD2 (5 bases). Germline V gene sequence: CDR1 SQVTM, CDR2 ANQGSEA. The CDR3 has 15 residues. Trimming shortened V by 2 bases and J by 1 base, and 14 bases separated the two germline ends. The CDR3 loop reads CSVEMSGNLQETQYF. In DNA, the CDR3 is TGCAGCGTTGAAATGAGCGGTAACCTCCAAGAGACCCAGTACTTC.

The rearrangement uses TRBV5-8 and TRBJ1-1; 8 nucleotides line up with TRBD1. Germline loops: CDR1 SGHTS, CDR2 YDEGEE. Losses at the gene ends were 4 bases for V and 1 base for J; bases not matched to a gene: 12. There are 17 residues in the CDR3. This CDR3 reads CASSPALGTGENTEAFF. The CDR3 region has the DNA TGTGCCAGCAGCCCGGCCCTAGGGACAGGAGAGAACACTGAAGCTTTCTTT.

The chain uses TRBV5-1 and TRBJ1-1, with D possibly being TRBD1 (6 bases). Deletions cut 3 bases from V and 0 bases from J, with 12 bases between. This CDR3 is 15 amino acids long. CDR1 and CDR2 (germline): SGHRS, YFSETQ. CDR3 coding DNA: TGCGCCAGCAGCTATTCGACAGGACTGAACACTGAAGCTTTCTTT. Protein: CASSYSTGLNTEAFF.

The rearrangement links TRBV7-9 to TRBJ2-1; D unresolved. V lost 5 bases and J 5 bases, leaving 4 bases between the germline ends. CDR1 is SEHNR and CDR2 is FQNEAQ in the germline V gene (reference sequence). The CDR3 spans 11 residues. CDR3 in amino acids: CASSPDNEQFF. The CDR3 nucleotides are TGTGCCAGCAGCCCGGACAATGAGCAGTTCTTC.

In this sample, this clone turned up a few times. One junction end disagrees with the germline gene, perhaps due to a read error. The rearrangement links TRBV7-7 to TRBJ2-5, with D possibly being TRBD2 (6 bases). CDR3 length: 16 amino acids. CDR1 and CDR2 (germline): SSHAT, FNYEAQ (reference sequence). CDR3 DNA: TGTGCTAGCAGCTTAGGTTTAGTCGGGGGAAGTGAGACCCAGTACTTC. Translating gives CASSLGLVGGSETQYF.

CDR3: CASSQDSYYNDDNEQFF. In DNA, the CDR3 is TGCGCCAGCAGCCAAGATAGTTACTACAACGACGACAATGAGCAGTTCTTC. J is TRBJ2-1 and V is TRBV4-3; no reliable D call. From germline, CDR1 is LGHNA and CDR2 YSLEER. The ends were cut back, 0 bases at V and 5 bases at J, with 17 bases in the middle. The CDR3 runs to 17 residues.

V usage is TRBV9 and J usage is TRBJ2-7, with 10 bases identical to TRBD1. Germline CDR1 and CDR2: SGDLS and YYNGEE. The CDR3 spans 16 residues. J lost 2 bases, V lost 2 bases, and 7 bases had no gene match. The CDR3 DNA reads TGTGCCAGCAGCGTGACAGGGGGCCTACCTCCCTACGAGCAGTACTTC. Translated: CASSVTGGLPPYEQYF.

The chain carries TRBV11-3 and TRBJ2-2; D is unresolved. Germline CDR1 SGHNT, CDR2 YENEEA. This CDR3 spans 15 amino acids. Trimming took 2 bases from V and 7 from J, leaving 14 bases between them. CDR3 in DNA: TGTGCCAGCAGCTTAAGCTCGCGATCCCTCGGGGAGCTGTTTTTT. This encodes CASSLSSRSLGELFF.

This chain connects TRBV19 to TRBJ1-1; D gene unclear. The germline gives CDR1 LNHDA, CDR2 SQIVND (reference sequence). Between the trimmed V and J ends, which lost 0 bases and 6 bases, there was a span of 17 bases. The CDR3 sequence is 16 residues long. The CDR3 spells CASSIDHGGVIAEAFF. CDR3 sequence (DNA): TGTGCCAGTAGTATAGATCATGGCGGGGTTATCGCTGAAGCTTTCTTT.

V is TRBV10-3 and J is TRBJ1-1, with D hard to call. The germline gives CDR1 ENHRY, CDR2 SYGVKD. The ends were cut back, 2 bases at V and 4 bases at J, with 8 bases in the middle. This CDR3 is built from 13 residues. The DNA for the CDR3 is TGTGCCATCAGTGAGGGGCAGAGCACTGAAGCTTTCTTT. Amino acids: CAISEGQSTEAFF.